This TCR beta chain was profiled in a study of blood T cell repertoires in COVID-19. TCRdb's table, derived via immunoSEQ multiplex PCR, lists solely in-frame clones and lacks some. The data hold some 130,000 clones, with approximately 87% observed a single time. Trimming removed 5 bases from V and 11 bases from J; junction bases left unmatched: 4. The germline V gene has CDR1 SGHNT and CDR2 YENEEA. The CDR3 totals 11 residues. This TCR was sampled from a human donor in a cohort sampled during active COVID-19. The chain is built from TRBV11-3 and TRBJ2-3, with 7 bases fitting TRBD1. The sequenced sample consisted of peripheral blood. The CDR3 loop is CASSRGGLQYF. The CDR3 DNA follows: TGTGCCAGCAGCCGAGGGGGCTTGCAGTATTTT.